These 14 T cell receptor beta chains originate from one sample sequenced in a study of blood T cell repertoires in COVID-19. The repertoire was sequenced with immunoSEQ multiplex PCR; TCRdb's copy has only in-frame clones and lacks some. This sample yields 200,000 to 250,000 clones, of which 87% are seen a single time; about 3% belongs to the top ten. Sequencing was carried out using peripheral blood. The receptors shown here come from a man aged 18 to 29 with active or convalescent COVID-19.

J is TRBJ2-5 and V is TRBV10-2; 11 bases are shared with TRBD2. The germline gives CDR1 WSHSY, CDR2 SAAADI. The CDR3 length is 21 residues. V lost 5 bases, J lost 2 bases, and 22 bases stayed unmatched. The CDR3 DNA reads as TGCGCCAGCAGTCAGATCAGGGGCTCCGGTTCCGGGACTAGCGGTCAAGAGACCCAGTACTTC. Protein product: CASSQIRGSGSGTSGQETQYF.

A few counts support this clone. The chain links TRBV14 to TRBJ2-3; 8 nucleotides align to TRBD1. The CDR3 has 17 amino acids. V trimming: 1 base; J trimming: 1 base; junction bases outside the gene matches: 7. Germline V gene data show CDR1 as SGHDN and CDR2 as FVKESK. The CDR3, as DNA: TGTGCCAGCAGCCAAGCACAGGGGGGTGTCCGCACAGATACGCAGTATTTT. This codes for CASSQAQGGVRTDTQYF.

The chain combines TRBV9 with TRBJ2-1; weak D call: TRBD2 (7 bases). CDR1 is SGDLS and CDR2 is YYNGEE in the germline V gene. The CDR3 length is 16 residues. Trimming removed 6 bases from V and 5 bases from J, with 21 bases in between. DNA for the CDR3: TGTGCCAGCACAGAGGGGGGGCAGGGCACAAACAATGAGCAGTTCTTC. Its translation is CASTEGGQGTNNEQFF.

This sequence joins TRBV12-3 or TRBV12-4 and TRBJ2-2, with D unclear. V was pared by 5 bases and J by 9 bases, with 13 bases between. The CDR3 is 13 residues long. This CDR3 reads CASSTLGARELFF. The CDR3 DNA sequence: TGTGCCAGCAGTACCCTAGGCGCCCGGGAGCTGTTTTTT.

The V and J genes are TRBV19 and TRBJ2-2; TRBD1 matches 7 bases. CDR1 and CDR2 (germline): LNHDA, SQIVND (reference sequence). Trimming took 6 bases from V and 4 from J; bases not matched to a gene: 11. CDR3 length equals 16 residues. The DNA for the CDR3 is TGTGCCAGTAGCCCACAGGGGCGTTCGGGCACCGGGGAGCTGTTTTTT. Its translation: CASSPQGRSGTGELFF.

The rearrangement uses TRBV27 and TRBJ1-4; perhaps TRBD1 as D (5 bases). This CDR3 is 15 amino acids long. Trimming removed 0 bases at V and 7 bases at J, with 12 bases between. Germline CDR1 is MNHEY and CDR2 is SMNVEV (reference sequence). The CDR3 region has the DNA TGTGCCAGCAGTTTATCGGGAGGGGCGGGTGAAAAACTGTTTTTT. Translating gives CASSLSGGAGEKLFF.

This chain uses TRBV27 with TRBJ2-7; 7 bases are a match to TRBD2. V gave up 3 bases and J gave up 0 bases; unmatched junction bases: 8. The CDR3 runs to 16 residues. CDR1 MNHEY and CDR2 SMNVEV come from the germline V gene (reference sequence). The CDR3 sequence: CASSFSASGSSYEQYF. CDR3 DNA sequence: TGTGCCAGCAGTTTTTCGGCTAGCGGTAGCTCCTACGAGCAGTACTTC.

The chain has TRBV28 and TRBJ1-1; D gene ambiguous. V was clipped by 3 bases and J by 4 bases, with 12 bases between them. The CDR3 has 14 amino acids. Germline V lookup: CDR1 MDHEN, CDR2 SYDVKM. CDR3 amino acids: CASSLRLAGTEAFF. CDR3 bases: TGTGCCAGCAGTTTGCGCTTGGCGGGCACTGAAGCTTTCTTT.

This chain links TRBV27 with TRBJ1-2; TRBD1 matches at 7 bases. The CDR3 covers 15 residues. The J segment lost 3 bases and the V segment lost 2 bases, leaving 6 bases of the junction unmatched. Germline CDR1 is MNHEY and CDR2 is SMNVEV (reference sequence). The CDR3 DNA reads TGTGCCAGCAGTTTAGAATTCACAGGGGACTATGGCTACACCTTC. Translating it yields CASSLEFTGDYGYTF.

V and J are TRBV7-3 and TRBJ2-1; 7 positions agree with TRBD1. With V trimmed by 5 bases and J by 7 bases, 11 bases remained unmatched. CDR3 size: 15 residues. Looked up from germline, CDR1 is SGHTA and CDR2 is FQGTGA. CDR3 loop: CASSPGKGARNEQFF. The CDR3 DNA reads TGTGCCAGCAGCCCAGGGAAGGGGGCGAGGAATGAGCAGTTCTTC.

This chain joins TRBV7-2 and TRBJ1-2; D not resolved. Trimming removed 1 base from V and 4 bases from J, with 4 bases in between. Germline CDR1 is SGHTA and CDR2 is FQGNSA. This CDR3 is 12 amino acids long. The CDR3 nucleotides read TGTGCCAGCAGCTTAGAGAGCTATGGCTACACCTTC. The encoded protein is CASSLESYGYTF.

V gene TRBV29-1 combines with J gene TRBJ2-5; maybe TRBD2 (5 bases). Between the trimmed V and J ends, which lost 5 bases and 4 bases, there was a span of 8 bases. Germline values: CDR1 SQVTM, CDR2 ANQGSEA. CDR3 size: 11 residues. The CDR3 protein is CSVFEGETQYF. The DNA of the CDR3 is TGCAGCGTTTTCGAGGGAGAGACCCAGTACTTC.

The rearrangement uses TRBV7-2 and TRBJ2-3; the D gene is possibly TRBD2 (6 bases). The CDR3 contains 15 residues. Trimming stripped 3 bases from V and 3 bases from J, with 13 bases between. The germline V gene encodes CDR1 SGHTA and CDR2 FQGNSA. DNA for the CDR3: TGTGCCAGCAGCTTCTTTTTAGGAGGGACAGATACGCAGTATTTT. Translating gives CASSFFLGGTDTQYF.

The chain is built from TRBV7-3 and TRBJ1-2, with 7 bases matching TRBD1. In germline, CDR1 is SGHTA, CDR2 FQGTGA. The CDR3 consists of 14 residues. V dropped 2 bases and J dropped 4; count of bases not matched to a gene: 4. This chain's CDR3 is CASSLDRASYGYTF. The DNA of the CDR3 is TGTGCCAGCAGCTTAGACAGGGCCTCCTATGGCTACACCTTC. Together with reference TRBV7-3 and TRBJ1-2, the CDR3 gives the full variable domain: GAGVSQTPSNKVTEKGKYVELRCDPISGHTALYWYRQSLGQGPEFLIYFQGTGAADDSGLPNDRFFAVRPEGSVSTLKIQRTERGDSAVYLCASSLDRASYGYTFGSGTRLTVV.